This note documents a single T cell receptor (beta chain) sequence. Its antigen is currently not known. The sample holds no much larger clone one base away, and base qualities are not on file. The germline ends are 9 bases apart after V is trimmed by 4 bases and J by 3 bases. Based on the germline V gene, the CDR1 and CDR2 sequences are MDHEN and SYDVKM. The cysteine opens and the phenylalanine closes a CDR3 of 13 amino acids. Only CDR3 DNA is held: 39 bases, read in frame from base 1. This sample stems from a study of blood T cell repertoires in COVID-19 (dated by TCRdb to between 2020 and 2021). Regarding the complete study: Recovered participants in ImmuneRACE Cohort 3 were defined as having two consecutive negative NP/OP PCR tests, clearance from a healthcare professional, or resolution of symptoms. The material from the prospective study consisted of cDNA or gDNA derived from T cells, B-cell-depleted T cells, or PBMCs. Where available, HLA class I and class II types were obtained from metadata supplied by the sample provider rather than from assay-based typing. Deeply sampled blood TCRbeta repertoires from subjects exposed to, actively infected with, or recovered from COVID-19 were included in the dataset. The repertoires were released in a freely available public database meant as a resource for research on the immune response to SARS-CoV-2. Sample metadata almost always included a de-identified subject ID, COVID-19 status, age in years and sex. The samples were drawn from the first 160 participants of the ongoing ImmuneRACE study and from 950 to 1,500 subjects provided by 6 global collaborators. Collaborator samples came from the United States, Italy and Spain and covered acute and convalescent phases of COVID-19.

Enrolling through a virtual design, the prospective study's participants ranged in age from roughly 18 to 95 years and lived across about two dozen United States geographic areas. In the prospective study, participants were assigned to cohorts based on the clinical history participants reported in a screening survey and a study questionnaire. Each participant in the prospective study had whole blood, serum and a nasopharyngeal or oropharyngeal swab collected by mobile phlebotomists. Participants in the prospective study had the option to provide additional blood draws and questionnaires over a roughly two-month period. Before DNA extraction, prospective study blood samples were shipped either frozen or at room temperature. TCRbeta CDR3 regions were amplified from genomic DNA by means of the immunoSEQ Assay, a bias-controlled multiplex PCR. The original pipeline was this. Nucleated cell counts per sample were estimated from amplification of reference gene primers within the assay. To quantify the absolute abundance of each unique TCRbeta CDR3 rearrangement, sequence reads were collapsed and filtered. For each sample, productive Simpson clonality was calculated as the square root of Simpson's diversity index across productive rearrangements. TCRdb re-hosts the immuneACCESS table, in-frame sequences only. Its copies lack some clones; in the studies checked, an unresolved V gene accounts for under half of them, and the cause for the rest is not known. V and J calls and clone size are copied from that table; D and trimming were computed from the DNA. The sample table holds about 140,000 clones, of which over 75% were seen once. Clones ranked in the top ten supply 3.9% of the sample.

The full study reports these points: Clinical and demographic metadata were provided uncurated, with the amount varying by source and participant.

This chain joins TRBV28 to TRBJ2-5, with TRBD1 as a weak D call on 5 bases. The TCR was taken from a middle-aged man in a cohort exposed to, infected with or recovered from COVID-19 (not recorded which). Material for sequencing was PBMCs or T cells enriched from blood (not recorded which). The DNA is as follows: TGTGCCAGCAGTTGGGGCAGGAAAGAGACCCAGTACTTC. Translated, this gives CASSWGRKETQYF.